The entry below describes one T cell receptor (beta chain). Trimming removed 2 bases from V and 5 bases from J; junction bases left unmatched: 5. The CDR3 length is 14 residues. CDR1 is MNHEY, CDR2 SVGAGI, per germline. This record comes from a study of blood T cell repertoires in COVID-19. Looking at the study overall: From the United States, Italy and Spain came samples of acute and convalescent COVID-19.

In the original processing: It was from reference gene primer amplification that nucleated cell counts were estimated. Libraries were prepared by immunoSEQ multiplex PCR; TCRdb keeps only in-frame clonotypes and omits some of them. V and J calls and clone size follow that table, whereas D and trimming were derived from the DNA. Among around 55,000 clones listed, approximately 86% were seen once. Seattle patient enrollment occurred during active infection, with longitudinal follow-up thereafter. This receptor was identified in a man aged 35 to 55 with COVID-19, enrolled during active disease. This chain joins TRBV6-5 and TRBJ2-5; 7 nucleotides agree with TRBD2. Source material: peripheral blood. The CDR3 sequence: CASSYGGGGETQYF. The CDR3 bases are TGTGCCAGCAGTTACGGGGGGGGAGGGGAGACCCAGTACTTC.